This T cell receptor beta chain was sequenced during a study of T-cell reconstitution after alpha-beta-depleted transplantation in children (dated by TCRdb to 2016 to 2017). With respect to the entire study: Using TCR repertoire profiling, the study quantitatively followed how T-cell immune reconstitution unfolded in children after TCRalphabeta/CD19-depleted allogeneic hematopoietic cell transplantation.

Ten or more counts support this clonotype. Its specific antigen is unknown. Base quality data are lacking; no much larger clone is found one base away. The CDR3 spans 15 residues, from the cysteine through the phenylalanine. Here the CDR3 DNA is all that survives: 45 bases in frame from base 1. V is pared back by 4 bases and J by 5 bases, with 18 bases lying between the germline termini. The germline V gene (reference sequence) gives CDR1 as PRHDT and CDR2 as FYEKMQ. Library method: PCR. Instrument used: Illumina HiSeq 2500. TCR library preparation used molecular barcoding, with unique molecular identifiers applied to normalize quantification of the TCRbeta repertoire. The public reads were quality trimmed at Q25 with fastp and then assembled into clones with MiXCR by TCRdb, keeping productive beta chains. Identical CDR3 protein sequences are pooled into one entry, listed with their most common genes and DNA. In this sample the table shows 600,000 to 700,000 distinct CDR3 sequences, 16% of which occur a single time. The ten most abundant clones make up around 0.96% of the sample.

This TCR derives from a human donor who donated a stem cell graft to a child with acute myeloid leukemia. The chain was built from TRBV13 and TRBJ2-7, and the D gene may be TRBD2, 5 bases matching. The sample consisted of PBMCs from the stem cell graft donor, taken from the stem cell graft. The sequence in DNA is TGTGCCAGCAGCTCCACCGCCCGCAGCGGCCACGAGCAGTACTTC. Its coded protein is CASSSTARSGHEQYF.